This passage covers 23 T cell receptor beta chains from one sample sequenced in a study of shared clonotypes between healthy human individuals. Assay: immunoSEQ multiplex PCR; the TCRdb copy retains only in-frame clones and omits some. The table includes 1 million to 1.3 million clones, more than 75% detected once. Sequencing was carried out using memory CD4+ T cells from PBMCs. Stated subset: CD45RA-negative fraction. These TCRs come from a man younger than 35 in good health. Some clones in this sample may be carry-over from other donors' samples.

This clone has a handful of counts. The chain has TRBV5-1 and TRBJ2-5; 9 nucleotides align to TRBD1. Germline-derived CDR1 and CDR2 are SGHRS and YFSETQ. This CDR3 region has 16 residues. V gave up 5 bases and J gave up 4 bases; unmatched junction bases: 12. In DNA, the CDR3 is TGCGCCAGCAGTTTCGCCCGGGACAGGGACGGAGAGACCCAGTACTTC. Translating it yields CASSFARDRDGETQYF.

The rearrangement joins TRBV11-2 to TRBJ2-2; D is tentatively TRBD1 or TRBD2 (5 bases each). The germline V gene has CDR1 SGHAT and CDR2 FQNNGV. The CDR3 length is 16 residues. With 2 bases removed from V and 4 bases from J, the gap between germline ends came to 14 bases. The CDR3 region has the DNA TGTGCCAGCAGCTTACACAAGGGACCCTTCACCGGGGAGCTGTTTTTT. Translating it yields CASSLHKGPFTGELFF.

The rearrangement links TRBV30 to TRBJ2-2; 10 nucleotides agree with TRBD1. The trim removed 7 bases at V and 7 bases at J, leaving 9 bases unmatched. Per germline, CDR1 GTSNPN and CDR2 SVGIG (reference sequence). This CDR3 has 14 residues. The CDR3 is CASGRQGAFGELFF. CDR3 bases: TGTGCCTCGGGACGACAGGGGGCATTCGGGGAGCTGTTTTTT.

Of note for this clone: An end of the junction does not agree with germline; a read error may underlie this. This chain joins TRBV7-6 and TRBJ1-1; D is undetermined. The germline gives CDR1 SGHVS, CDR2 FNYEAQ. CDR3 length: 14 amino acids. CDR3 nucleotides: TGTGCCAGCAGCCCGAGGGTTTTGAAAACTGAAGCTTTCTTT. Translated: CASSPRVLKTEAFF.

The chain joins TRBV10-3 to TRBJ2-7, with a tentative D call TRBD2 (5 bases). The CDR3 consists of 15 residues. V was shortened by 7 bases and J by 5 bases, with 21 bases between the two germline ends. Germline V gives CDR1 ENHRY, CDR2 SYGVKD. CDR3 region: CAIKAATERSHEQYF. CDR3 sequence (DNA): TGTGCCATCAAAGCGGCGACGGAGAGAAGCCACGAGCAGTACTTC.

Only a few counts were recorded for this clone. This chain joins TRBV14 and TRBJ1-1, with 9 bases matching TRBD1. CDR3 length equals 14 residues. Germline CDR1 is SGHDN and CDR2 is FVKESK. The V and J ends lost 3 bases and 4 bases, in that order; junction bases with no gene match: 3. CDR3 protein: CASSQETGGTEAFF. CDR3 in DNA: TGTGCCAGCAGCCAGGAGACAGGGGGCACTGAAGCTTTCTTT.

The sample holds a few counts of this clone. V gene TRBV2 combines with J gene TRBJ1-5; D not certain. This CDR3 region has 13 residues. The germline V gene encodes CDR1 SNHLY and CDR2 FYNNEI. The V gene lost 1 base and the J gene lost 4 bases, with 5 bases spanning the gap. As DNA, the CDR3 is TGTGCCAGCAGTGAAGGGACGAATCAGCCCCAGCATTTT. It encodes CASSEGTNQPQHF.

This chain links TRBV28 with TRBJ2-1, with TRBD2 matching 8 bases. CDR3 length: 20 residues. Germline V gene data show CDR1 as MDHEN and CDR2 as SYDVKM. Unmatched junction bases numbered 25, after V lost 3 bases and J lost 9 bases. The CDR3 bases are TGTGCCAGCAGTTTTTTGGGCGTTGTTAGAACCGGGACTAGGTCAGGTGAGCAGTTCTTC. Protein: CASSFLGVVRTGTRSGEQFF.

This chain links TRBV28 with TRBJ2-1; tentatively, D is TRBD1 (6 bases). The CDR3 has 13 residues. Trimming cost V 6 bases and J 3 bases, with 9 bases left between them. Germline V CDR1 and CDR2: MDHEN, SYDVKM. CDR3 coding DNA: TGTGCCAGCAGAACAGGGAGCTACAATGAGCAGTTCTTC. Translated, it gives CASRTGSYNEQFF.

This chain links TRBV28 with TRBJ2-5; 7 bases line up with TRBD1. CDR1 and CDR2 (germline): MDHEN, SYDVKM. V gave up 3 bases and J gave up 3 bases; unmatched junction bases: 19. There are 19 residues in the CDR3. CDR3 in DNA: TGTGCCAGCAGTTTTGTATTCGCAGGGACAGCACTAGATAAAGAGACCCAGTACTTC. This sequence encodes CASSFVFAGTALDKETQYF.

The chain combines TRBV27 with TRBJ1-3; the D gene is possibly TRBD1 (6 bases). Trimming took 3 bases from V and 2 from J, leaving 11 bases between them. CDR3 length: 15 residues. Germline CDR1 MNHEY, CDR2 SMNVEV (reference sequence). CDR3 coding DNA: TGTGCCAGCAGTTTTACAGGGTATACTGGAAACACCATATATTTT. The encoded protein is CASSFTGYTGNTIYF.

The J gene is TRBJ2-2, the V gene TRBV5-6; D is undetermined. The V end was cut by 4 bases, the J end by 0 bases, with 10 bases between. This CDR3 region has 15 residues. The germline CDR1 and CDR2 sequences are SGHDT and YYEEEE. The DNA of the CDR3 is TGTGCCAGCAGCCTCGGACGGACGAACACCGGGGAGCTGTTTTTT. This sequence encodes CASSLGRTNTGELFF.

The V and J genes are TRBV4-1 and TRBJ2-7, with a weak D call TRBD2 (6 bases). Deletions cut 1 base from V and 3 bases from J, with 16 bases between. The CDR3 consists of 16 residues. Looked up from germline, CDR1 is MGHRA and CDR2 is YSYEKL. The CDR3 bases are TGCGCCAGCAGCCAAGTGTTCGGGACTGCTAGCTACGAGCAGTACTTC. Translated, it gives CASSQVFGTASYEQYF.

This rearrangement joins TRBV5-6 to TRBJ2-7; possibly TRBD1 or TRBD2 for D (5 bases each). The V end lost 0 bases, the J end lost 0 bases, and 16 bases lay between the germline ends. The length of the CDR3 is 17 residues. Germline V CDR1 and CDR2: SGHDT, YYEEEE. CDR3 DNA sequence: TGTGCCAGCAGCTTGGAGGGGAGCTGGAGGAGCTCCTACGAGCAGTACTTC. Translated, it gives CASSLEGSWRSSYEQYF.

The rearrangement joins TRBV11-2 to TRBJ2-7; tentatively, D is TRBD1 or TRBD2 (6 bases each). CDR1 and CDR2 (germline): SGHAT, FQNNGV. The CDR3 contains 14 residues. Trimming pared 3 bases from V and 7 bases from J, leaving 16 bases between. CDR3 sequence: CASSFGGGTGEQYF. The CDR3, as DNA: TGTGCCAGCAGCTTCGGAGGGGGGACTGGGGAGCAGTACTTC. Combining the CDR3 with reference TRBV11-2 and TRBJ2-7 gives the whole variable domain EAGVAQSPRYKIIEKRQSVAFWCNPISGHATLYWYQQILGQGPKLLIQFQNNGVVDDSQLPKDRFSAERLKGVDSTLKIQPAKLEDSAVYLCASSFGGGTGEQYFGPGTRLTVT.

The chain carries TRBV4-2 and TRBJ2-7; D may match TRBD1 or TRBD2 (6 bases each). The V and J ends lost 1 base and 7 bases respectively, with 14 bases between them. Germline V lookup: CDR1 LGHNA, CDR2 YNFKEQ. The CDR3 spans 14 residues. The CDR3 loop is CASSQVHSGAEQYF. For the CDR3, the DNA is TGTGCCAGCAGCCAAGTCCATTCGGGGGCAGAGCAGTACTTC.

The CDR3 DNA sequence: TGTGCCAGCAGTGAAGTAGAATCGCCGGAACTCTGGGGCGGGGAGCTGTTTTTT. Translated: CASSEVESPELWGGELFF. This sequence joins TRBV6-1 and TRBJ2-2; D not resolved. The germline V gene encodes CDR1 MNHNS and CDR2 SASEGT. This CDR3 has 18 residues. The V end was cut by 1 base, the J end by 7 bases, with 22 bases between.

The CDR3 nucleotides are TGTGCCAGCAGCGGGGAGGGGTTTCGCACAGATACGCAGTATTTT. It specifies CASSGEGFRTDTQYF. V is TRBV7-2 and J is TRBJ2-3, with 7 bases aligning to TRBD2. Per germline, CDR1 SGHTA and CDR2 FQGNSA. V was pared by 5 bases and J by 1 base, with 6 bases of the junction left unmatched. The CDR3 totals 15 residues.

For the CDR3, the DNA is TGTGCCAGCAGCGGCAGGGACAGGGGGGACACTGAAGCTTTCTTT. It is translated as CASSGRDRGDTEAFF. The V gene is TRBV7-8, the J gene TRBJ1-1, with 11 bases identical to TRBD1. Trimming removed 5 bases from V and 3 bases from J; junction bases left unmatched: 5. The CDR3 has 15 residues. CDR1 is SGHVS and CDR2 is FQNEAQ in the germline V gene.

This chain uses TRBV11-2 with TRBJ2-5; 10 nucleotides agree with TRBD1. The length of the CDR3 is 15 residues. V lost 8 bases to trimming and J lost 5 bases; unmatched junction nucleotides: 11. Germline lookup yields CDR1 SGHAT and CDR2 FQNNGV. In DNA form, the CDR3 reads TGTGCCAGCGGAGGAGGTGGGACAGGGGTTGAGACCCAGTACTTC. Protein sequence: CASGGGGTGVETQYF.

The genes are TRBV5-1 and TRBJ2-1; 9 bases are shared with TRBD2. The J segment lost 7 bases and the V segment lost 4 bases, leaving 9 bases of the junction unmatched. The CDR3 loop spans 15 amino acids. CDR1 is SGHRS, CDR2 YFSETQ, per germline. The CDR3 sequence: CASSRGLAGSNEQFF. CDR3 in DNA: TGCGCCAGCAGCCGCGGGCTAGCGGGGTCGAATGAGCAGTTCTTC. The full variable domain, in which reference TRBV5-1 and TRBJ2-1 provide the parts outside the CDR3, is KAGVTQTPRYLIKTRGQQVTLSCSPISGHRSVSWYQQTPGQGLQFLFEYFSETQRNKGNFPGRFSGRQFSNSRSEMNVSTLELGDSALYLCASSRGLAGSNEQFFGPGTRLTVL.

The chain couples TRBV11-2 to TRBJ2-1; TRBD2 matches 11 bases. Trimming at V came to 5 bases and at J to 13 bases, leaving 4 bases not matched to a gene. Germline V gene sequence: CDR1 SGHAT, CDR2 FQNNGV. The CDR3 runs 12 residues. DNA of the CDR3: TGTGCCAGCAGCGTGACTAGCGGGGTACAGTTCTTC. This gives the protein CASSVTSGVQFF.

CDR3 sequence (DNA): TGTGCCAGCAATTTCCGGTACATGGCCAATCAGCCCCAGCATTTT. This codes for CASNFRYMANQPQHF. The chain links TRBV28 to TRBJ1-5; D gene ambiguous. Deletions cut 7 bases from V and 3 bases from J, with 16 bases between. CDR1 is MDHEN, CDR2 SYDVKM, per germline. CDR3 length equals 15 residues.